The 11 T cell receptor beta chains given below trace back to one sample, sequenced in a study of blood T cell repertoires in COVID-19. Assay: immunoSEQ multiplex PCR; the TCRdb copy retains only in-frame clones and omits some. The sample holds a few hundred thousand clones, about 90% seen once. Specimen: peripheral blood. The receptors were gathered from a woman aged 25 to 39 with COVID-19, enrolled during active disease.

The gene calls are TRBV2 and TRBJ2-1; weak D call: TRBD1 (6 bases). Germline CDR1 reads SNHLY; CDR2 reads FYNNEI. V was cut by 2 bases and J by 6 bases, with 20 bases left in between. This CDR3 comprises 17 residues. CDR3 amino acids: CASSETGGGSRGNEQFF. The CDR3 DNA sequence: TGTGCCAGCAGTGAAACGGGTGGGGGCAGCCGAGGCAATGAGCAGTTCTTC.

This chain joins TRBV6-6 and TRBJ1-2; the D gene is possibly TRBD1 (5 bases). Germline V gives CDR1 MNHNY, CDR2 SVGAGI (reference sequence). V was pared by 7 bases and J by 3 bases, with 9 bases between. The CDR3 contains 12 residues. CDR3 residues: CASTGGDYGYTF. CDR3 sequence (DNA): TGTGCCAGCACCGGGGGGGACTATGGCTACACCTTC.

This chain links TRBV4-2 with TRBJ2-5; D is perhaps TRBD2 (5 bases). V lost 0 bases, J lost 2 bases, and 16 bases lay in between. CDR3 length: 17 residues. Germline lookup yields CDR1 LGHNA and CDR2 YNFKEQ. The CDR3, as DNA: TGTGCCAGCAGCCAAGAGCGTCTCGGGATTGGGCAAGAGACCCAGTACTTC. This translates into CASSQERLGIGQETQYF.

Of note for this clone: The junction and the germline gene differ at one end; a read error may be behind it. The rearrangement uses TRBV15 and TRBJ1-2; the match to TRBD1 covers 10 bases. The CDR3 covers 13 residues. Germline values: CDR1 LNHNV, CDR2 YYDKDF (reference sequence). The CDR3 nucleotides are TGTGCCACCAGCAGAGAACCCGGGACAGGGGCCTTTTTC. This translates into CATSREPGTGAFF.

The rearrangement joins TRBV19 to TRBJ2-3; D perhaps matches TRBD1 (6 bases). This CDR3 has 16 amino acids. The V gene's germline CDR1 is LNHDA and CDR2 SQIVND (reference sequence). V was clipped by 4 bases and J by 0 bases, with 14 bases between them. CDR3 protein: CASSTYRDTSTDTQYF. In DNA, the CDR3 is TGTGCCAGTAGTACCTACCGGGACACGAGCACAGATACGCAGTATTTT.

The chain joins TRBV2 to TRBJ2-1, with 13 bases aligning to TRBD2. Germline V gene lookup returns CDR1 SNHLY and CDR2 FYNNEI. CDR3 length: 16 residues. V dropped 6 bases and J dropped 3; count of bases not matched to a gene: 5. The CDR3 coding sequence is TGTGCCAGCAGGAGGAGGACTAGCGGGGGCTACAATGAGCAGTTCTTC. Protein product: CASRRRTSGGYNEQFF.

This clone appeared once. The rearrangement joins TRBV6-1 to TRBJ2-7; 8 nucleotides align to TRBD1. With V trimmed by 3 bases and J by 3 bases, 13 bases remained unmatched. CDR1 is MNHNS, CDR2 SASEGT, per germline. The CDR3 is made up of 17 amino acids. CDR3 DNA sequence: TGTGCCAGCAGTGATAGGTTGTTAGGACAGGGCCTCTACGAGCAGTACTTC. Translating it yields CASSDRLLGQGLYEQYF.

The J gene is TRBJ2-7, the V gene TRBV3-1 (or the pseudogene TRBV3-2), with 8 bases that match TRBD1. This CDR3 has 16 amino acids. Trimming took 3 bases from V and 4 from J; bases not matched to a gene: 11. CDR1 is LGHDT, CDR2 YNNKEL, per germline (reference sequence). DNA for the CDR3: TGTGCCAGCAGCCACCGGGAGTGGACAGGGAGTTACGAGCAGTACTTC. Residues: CASSHREWTGSYEQYF.

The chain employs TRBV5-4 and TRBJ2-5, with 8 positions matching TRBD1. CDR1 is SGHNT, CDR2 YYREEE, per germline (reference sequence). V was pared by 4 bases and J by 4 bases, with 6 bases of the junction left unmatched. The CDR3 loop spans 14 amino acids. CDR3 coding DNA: TGTGCCAGCAGCCCCGGACAGGGCTTAGAGACCCAGTACTTC. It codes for CASSPGQGLETQYF.

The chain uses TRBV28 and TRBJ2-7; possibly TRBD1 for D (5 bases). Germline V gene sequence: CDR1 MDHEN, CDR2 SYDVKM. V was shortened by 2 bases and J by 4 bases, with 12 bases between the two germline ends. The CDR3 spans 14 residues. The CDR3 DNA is TGTGCCAGCAGTTTAGGCGGCAGGGTATACGAGCAGTACGTC. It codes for CASSLGGRVYEQYV.

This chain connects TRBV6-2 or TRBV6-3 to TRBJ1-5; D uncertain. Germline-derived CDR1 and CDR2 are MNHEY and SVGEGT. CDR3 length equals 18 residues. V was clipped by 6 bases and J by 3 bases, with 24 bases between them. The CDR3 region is CASSPTVWERLDNQPQHF. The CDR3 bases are TGTGCCAGCAGCCCAACGGTATGGGAGCGGTTGGACAATCAGCCCCAGCATTTT.